This T cell receptor beta chain was documented in a study of T cell responses to AZD1222 COVID-19 vaccine. General observations from the study: Clonal diversity may have been underestimated in mostly white British donors. Only after the peak T cell response were repertoires sampled. Recipients of two AZD1222 doses showed rising Spike-specific TCR breadth and depth.

Profiling relied on immunoSEQ multiplex PCR, and the TCRdb table lists in-frame clones only, not all of them. Of about 180,000 clones listed, 90% to 95% are singletons. With respect to this clone: Its antigen is unknown.

This CDR3 is 16 amino acids long. Germline CDR1 is SNHLY and CDR2 is FYNNEI. Deletions cut 6 bases from V and 7 bases from J, with 21 bases between. This chain links TRBV2 with TRBJ1-4; tentatively, D is TRBD1 (6 bases). This TCR was recovered from an adult who received the MenACWY meningococcal vaccine as a control. The sample consisted of peripheral blood, taken 28 days after the second dose of the MenACWY control vaccine. This CDR3 reads CASRGRAKKGGEKLFF. The DNA for the CDR3 is TGTGCCAGCAGAGGCAGGGCTAAAAAGGGGGGTGAAAAACTGTTTTTT.